This TCR beta chain was captured in a study of T cell responses to AZD1222 COVID-19 vaccine (dated by TCRdb to the early 2020s). About the investigation overall: AZD1222 recipients given second doses at about 4 weeks or at about 12 weeks were pooled, since spike-specific TCR depth and breadth were not found to differ between the two schedules. Trial participants were enrolled by age into 18-55, 56-69 and 70-plus year subgroups, with around 150, 28 and 57 TCR-sequenced participants respectively. A total of roughly 240 trial participants underwent TCR sequencing, of whom some 210 received two doses of AZD1222 and about 26 received two doses of the MenACWY control vaccine.

The CDR3 regions of human TCRbeta chains were subjected to immunosequencing. The published analysis was carried out like this. TCRs in the repertoires were compared against a reference library of SARS-CoV-2-specific TCRs that had been generated with the MIRA antigen-specificity platform. Breadth was defined as the fraction of unique TCRs that were SARS-CoV-2-associated. Depth was defined as the fraction of total T cells that were SARS-CoV-2-associated. Using the MIRA data, each spike-specific TCR was mapped to the spike region that the TCR reacts to and placed in a CD4 or CD8 class. Log10-transformed breadth and depth values were compared by one-way ANOVA with Sidak's multiple comparisons tests. TCRdb took over this immuneACCESS table, retaining in-frame rearrangements with V and J assigned. Such tables are incomplete; in checked studies, under half of the missing clones stem from an unresolved V gene, and the remainder is unexplained. V, J and clone size are those of that table, while D and trimming were read from the DNA. Here the sample has about 100,000 clones; 90% occur a single time. The top ten clonotypes cover 1% to 1.5% of the sample.

This specimen's time point label, per the study, means: baseline before first vaccination. The vaccinee samples were drawn from two UK trials, COV001 and COV002, one of which was a single-blind randomized controlled phase 2/3 trial testing AZD1222 (ChAdOx1 nCoV-19) in healthy adults. For TCRbeta chain sequencing, PBMC samples were collected from trial participants at day 0 and at day 28 after the second dose. Overall study outcomes, separate from this receptor: After two AZD1222 doses, spike-specific TCR breadth and depth were significantly higher than at day 0 and than in MenACWY recipients. In the small 56-69-year group, the increase in depth fell short of significance, most likely because of low power. Participants were mostly white British and included more females than males, and it was suggested by the authors that clonal diversity may have been underestimated. Conclusions about previously exposed vaccinees are limited because only a handful of AZD1222 recipients were SARS-CoV-2 seropositive at baseline. The whole spike protein was spanned by vaccine-associated CD4 TCRs, and dominant responses were seen in regions 160-218 and 743-854. Nearly half of unique spike-specific TCRs reportedly recognized epitopes outside regions mutated in the B.1.351 and B.1.1.7 variants. Because no samples from the day 14 peak response were available, repertoires could be characterized only after the peak T cell response.

Germline trimming amounts to 5 bases on V and 5 bases on J, with 8 as the count of junction bases outside the gene matches. Sequences LGHDT (CDR1) and YNNKEL (CDR2) are obtained from the germline V gene (reference sequence). The CDR3 sequence holds 16 residues, the cysteine and phenylalanine included. Only CDR3 DNA remains: 48 bases, in frame from the first base. In the case of this clone: What antigen it recognizes has not been identified. There are no base qualities to consult, and no much larger clone falls within one base.

This specimen was peripheral blood, taken on day 0 of AZD1222 vaccination. The receptor chain draws on TRBV3-1 (or the pseudogene TRBV3-2) and TRBJ2-1; 11 central bases correspond to TRBD2. This clonotype originated in an adult in good health. The DNA sequence is TGTGCCAGCAGCTCACCTAGCGGGGGGATACACAATGAGCAGTTCTTC. This translates into CASSSPSGGIHNEQFF.